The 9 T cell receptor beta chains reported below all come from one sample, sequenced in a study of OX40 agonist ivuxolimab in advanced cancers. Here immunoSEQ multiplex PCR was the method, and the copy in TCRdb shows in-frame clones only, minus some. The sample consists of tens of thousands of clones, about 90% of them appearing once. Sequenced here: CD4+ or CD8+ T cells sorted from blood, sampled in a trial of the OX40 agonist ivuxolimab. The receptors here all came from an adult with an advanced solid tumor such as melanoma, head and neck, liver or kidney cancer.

CDR3 region: CASKFQGGGEQYF. DNA of the CDR3: TGTGCCAGCAAGTTTCAGGGGGGGGGCGAGCAGTACTTC. The rearrangement uses TRBV6-5 and TRBJ2-7; perhaps D is TRBD1 or TRBD2 (7 bases each). Trimming took 7 bases from V and 6 from J, leaving 16 bases between them. The CDR3 covers 13 residues. Germline V CDR1 and CDR2: MNHEY, SVGAGI.

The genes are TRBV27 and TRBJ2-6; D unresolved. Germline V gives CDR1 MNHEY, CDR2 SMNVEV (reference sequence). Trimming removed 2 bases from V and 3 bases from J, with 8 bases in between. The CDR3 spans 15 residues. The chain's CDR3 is CASSLRSFGANVLTF. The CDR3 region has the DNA TGTGCCAGCAGTTTAAGGAGTTTTGGGGCCAACGTCCTGACTTTC.

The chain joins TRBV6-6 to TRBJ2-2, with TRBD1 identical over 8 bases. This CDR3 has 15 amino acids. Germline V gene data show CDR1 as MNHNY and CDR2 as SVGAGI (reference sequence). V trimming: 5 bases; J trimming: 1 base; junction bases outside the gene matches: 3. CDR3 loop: CASSGGTGNTGELFF. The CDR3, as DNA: TGTGCCAGCAGTGGCGGGACAGGGAACACCGGGGAGCTGTTTTTT.

The CDR3 protein is CASSPGGAGDTEAFF. The CDR3 bases are TGTGCCAGCAGCCCGGGAGGGGCTGGGGACACTGAAGCTTTCTTT. V usage is TRBV9 and J usage is TRBJ1-1, with D tentatively TRBD1 (5 bases). Germline CDR1 SGDLS, CDR2 YYNGEE. V was shortened by 4 bases and J by 3 bases, with 16 bases between the two germline ends. The CDR3 contains 15 residues.

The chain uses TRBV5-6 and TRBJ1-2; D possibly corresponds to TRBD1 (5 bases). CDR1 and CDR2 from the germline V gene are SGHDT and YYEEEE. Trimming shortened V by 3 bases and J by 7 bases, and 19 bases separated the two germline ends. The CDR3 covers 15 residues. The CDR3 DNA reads TGTGCCAGCAGCTGGCAAGTGGCAGGGCTATCTGGCTACACCTTC. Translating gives CASSWQVAGLSGYTF.

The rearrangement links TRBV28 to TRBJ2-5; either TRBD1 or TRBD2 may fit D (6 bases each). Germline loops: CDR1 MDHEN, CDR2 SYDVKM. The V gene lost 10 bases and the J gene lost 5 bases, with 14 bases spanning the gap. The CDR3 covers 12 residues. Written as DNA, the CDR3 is TGTGCCACCCGGGGGCAGGAGGAGACCCAGTACTTC. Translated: CATRGQEETQYF.

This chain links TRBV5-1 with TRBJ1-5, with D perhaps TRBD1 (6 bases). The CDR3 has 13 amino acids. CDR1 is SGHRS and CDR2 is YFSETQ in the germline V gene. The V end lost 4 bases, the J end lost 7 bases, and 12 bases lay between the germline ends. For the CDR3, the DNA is TGCGCCAGCAGCGTAAATGGGGGCCAGCCCCAGCATTTT. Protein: CASSVNGGQPQHF.

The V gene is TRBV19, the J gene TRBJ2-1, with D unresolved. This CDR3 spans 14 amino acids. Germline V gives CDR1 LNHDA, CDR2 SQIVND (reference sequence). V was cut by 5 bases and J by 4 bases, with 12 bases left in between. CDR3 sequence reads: CASSSQDVYNEQFF. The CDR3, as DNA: TGTGCCAGTAGTTCCCAGGACGTATACAATGAGCAGTTCTTC.

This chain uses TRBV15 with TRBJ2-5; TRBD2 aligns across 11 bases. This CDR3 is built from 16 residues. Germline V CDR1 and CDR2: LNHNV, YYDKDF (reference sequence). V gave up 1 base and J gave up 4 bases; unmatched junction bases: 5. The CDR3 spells CATSRGSGRAGETQYF. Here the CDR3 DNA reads TGTGCCACCAGCAGAGGTAGCGGGAGGGCCGGAGAGACCCAGTACTTC.